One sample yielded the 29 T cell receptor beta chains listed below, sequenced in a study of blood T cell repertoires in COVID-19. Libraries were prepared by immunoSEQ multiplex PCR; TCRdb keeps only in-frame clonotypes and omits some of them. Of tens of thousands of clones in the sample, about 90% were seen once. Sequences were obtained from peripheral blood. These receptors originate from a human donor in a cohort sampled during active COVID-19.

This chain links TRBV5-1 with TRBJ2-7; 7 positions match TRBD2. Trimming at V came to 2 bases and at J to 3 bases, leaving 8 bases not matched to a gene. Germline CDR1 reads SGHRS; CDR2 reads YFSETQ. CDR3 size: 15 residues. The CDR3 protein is CASSFGGSGDYEQYF. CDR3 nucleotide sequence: TGCGCCAGCAGCTTCGGGGGGAGCGGGGACTACGAGCAGTACTTC. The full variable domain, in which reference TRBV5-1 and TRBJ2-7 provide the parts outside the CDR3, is KAGVTQTPRYLIKTRGQQVTLSCSPISGHRSVSWYQQTPGQGLQFLFEYFSETQRNKGNFPGRFSGRQFSNSRSEMNVSTLELGDSALYLCASSFGGSGDYEQYFGPGTRLTVT.

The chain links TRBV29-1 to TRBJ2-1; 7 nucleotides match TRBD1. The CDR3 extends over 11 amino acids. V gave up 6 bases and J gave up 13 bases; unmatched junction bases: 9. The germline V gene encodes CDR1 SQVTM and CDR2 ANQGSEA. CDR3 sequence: CSVATGPIQFF. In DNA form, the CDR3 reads TGCAGCGTAGCGACAGGGCCAATCCAGTTCTTC.

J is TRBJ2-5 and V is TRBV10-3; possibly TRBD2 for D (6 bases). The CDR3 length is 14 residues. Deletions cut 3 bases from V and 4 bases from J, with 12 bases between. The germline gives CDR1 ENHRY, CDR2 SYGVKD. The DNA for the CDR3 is TGTGCCATCAGTGACGGACGGGAGTTAGAGACCCAGTACTTC. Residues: CAISDGRELETQYF.

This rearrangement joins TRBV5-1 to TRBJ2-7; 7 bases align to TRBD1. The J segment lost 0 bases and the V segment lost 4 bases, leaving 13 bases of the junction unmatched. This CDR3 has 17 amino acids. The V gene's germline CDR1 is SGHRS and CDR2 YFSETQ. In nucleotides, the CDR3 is TGCGCCAGCAGCCTGAGCCGTCGGGACAGAATCTCCTACGAGCAGTACTTC. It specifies CASSLSRRDRISYEQYF.

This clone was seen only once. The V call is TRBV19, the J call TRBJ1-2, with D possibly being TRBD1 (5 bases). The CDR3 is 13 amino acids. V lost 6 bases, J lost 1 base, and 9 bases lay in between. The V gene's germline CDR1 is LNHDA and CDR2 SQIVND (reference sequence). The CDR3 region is CASSIQDNYGYTF. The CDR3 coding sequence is TGTGCCAGTAGCATACAGGATAACTATGGCTACACCTTC.

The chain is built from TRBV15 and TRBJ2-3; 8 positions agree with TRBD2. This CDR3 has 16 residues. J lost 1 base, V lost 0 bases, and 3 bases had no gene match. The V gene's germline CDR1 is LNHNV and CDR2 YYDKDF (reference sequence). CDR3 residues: CATSREGSGGTDTQYF. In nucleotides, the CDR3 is TGTGCCACCAGCAGAGAGGGTAGCGGGGGCACAGATACGCAGTATTTT.

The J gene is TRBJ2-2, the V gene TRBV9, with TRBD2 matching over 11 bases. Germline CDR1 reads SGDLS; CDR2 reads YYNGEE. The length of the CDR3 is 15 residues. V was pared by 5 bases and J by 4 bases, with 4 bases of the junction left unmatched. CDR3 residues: CASSSGRGVTGELFF. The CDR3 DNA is TGTGCCAGCAGTAGCGGGAGGGGTGTCACCGGGGAGCTGTTTTTT.

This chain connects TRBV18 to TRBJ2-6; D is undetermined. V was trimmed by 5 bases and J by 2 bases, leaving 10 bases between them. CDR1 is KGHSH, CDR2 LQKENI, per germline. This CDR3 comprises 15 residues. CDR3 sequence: CASSFTLPGANVLTF. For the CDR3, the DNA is TGTGCCAGCTCATTCACATTGCCTGGGGCCAACGTCCTGACTTTC.

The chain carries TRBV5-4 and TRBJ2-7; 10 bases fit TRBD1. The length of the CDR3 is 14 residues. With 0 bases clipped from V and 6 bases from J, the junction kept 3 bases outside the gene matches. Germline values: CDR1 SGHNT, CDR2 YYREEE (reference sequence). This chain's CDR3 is CASSLAGTGVEQYF. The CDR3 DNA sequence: TGTGCCAGCAGCTTGGCCGGGACAGGGGTCGAGCAGTACTTC.

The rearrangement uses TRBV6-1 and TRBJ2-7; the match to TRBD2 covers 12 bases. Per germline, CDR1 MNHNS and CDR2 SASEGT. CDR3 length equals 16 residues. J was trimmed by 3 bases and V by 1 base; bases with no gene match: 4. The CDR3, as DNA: TGTGCCAGCAGTGAAGGGACTAGCGGGACGAACTACGAGCAGTACTTC. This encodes CASSEGTSGTNYEQYF.

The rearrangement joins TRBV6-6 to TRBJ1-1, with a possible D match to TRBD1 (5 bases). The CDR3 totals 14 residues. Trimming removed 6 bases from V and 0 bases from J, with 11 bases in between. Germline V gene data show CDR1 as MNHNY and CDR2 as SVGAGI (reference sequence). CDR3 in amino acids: CASSSGGMNTEAFF. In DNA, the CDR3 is TGTGCCAGCAGCTCCGGGGGTATGAACACTGAAGCTTTCTTT.

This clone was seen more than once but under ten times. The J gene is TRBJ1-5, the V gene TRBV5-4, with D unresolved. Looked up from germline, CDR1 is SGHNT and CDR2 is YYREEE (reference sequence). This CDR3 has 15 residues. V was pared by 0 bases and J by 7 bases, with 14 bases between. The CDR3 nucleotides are TGTGCCAGCAGCTTGGGCAGCACCCCCGGGCAGCCCCAGCATTTT. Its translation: CASSLGSTPGQPQHF.

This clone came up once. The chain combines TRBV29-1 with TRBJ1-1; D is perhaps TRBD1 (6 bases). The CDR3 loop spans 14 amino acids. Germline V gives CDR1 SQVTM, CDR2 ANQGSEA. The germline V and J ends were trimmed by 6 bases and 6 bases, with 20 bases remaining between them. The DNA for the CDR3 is TGCAGCGTAGACGGACAGCCGGCGGGGGCTGAAGCTTTCTTT. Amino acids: CSVDGQPAGAEAFF.

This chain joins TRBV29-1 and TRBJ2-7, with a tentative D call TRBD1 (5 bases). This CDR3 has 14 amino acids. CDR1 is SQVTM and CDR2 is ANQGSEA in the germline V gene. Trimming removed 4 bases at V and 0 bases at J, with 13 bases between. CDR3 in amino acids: CSVVGPDTSYEQYF. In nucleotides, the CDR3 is TGCAGCGTTGTGGGGCCCGACACCTCCTACGAGCAGTACTTC.

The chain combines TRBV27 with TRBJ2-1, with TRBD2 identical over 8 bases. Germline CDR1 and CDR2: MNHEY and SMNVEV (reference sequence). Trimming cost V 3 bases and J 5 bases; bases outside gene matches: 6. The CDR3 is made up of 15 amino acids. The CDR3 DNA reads TGTGCCAGCAGTTTCCGGACTAGCCTACACAATGAGCAGTTCTTC. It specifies CASSFRTSLHNEQFF.

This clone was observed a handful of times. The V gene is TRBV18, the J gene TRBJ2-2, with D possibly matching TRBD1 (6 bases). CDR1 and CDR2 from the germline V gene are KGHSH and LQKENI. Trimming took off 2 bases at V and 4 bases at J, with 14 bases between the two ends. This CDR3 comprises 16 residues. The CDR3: CASSPARGQPTGELFF. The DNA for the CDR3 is TGTGCCAGCTCACCAGCAAGAGGACAGCCCACCGGGGAGCTGTTTTTT.

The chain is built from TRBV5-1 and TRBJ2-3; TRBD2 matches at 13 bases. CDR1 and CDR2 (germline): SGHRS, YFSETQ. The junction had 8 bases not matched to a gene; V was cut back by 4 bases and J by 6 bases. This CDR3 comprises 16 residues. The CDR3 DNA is TGCGCCAGCAGCCTTGGGACTAGCGGGAAGTCGGATACGCAGTATTTT. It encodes CASSLGTSGKSDTQYF.

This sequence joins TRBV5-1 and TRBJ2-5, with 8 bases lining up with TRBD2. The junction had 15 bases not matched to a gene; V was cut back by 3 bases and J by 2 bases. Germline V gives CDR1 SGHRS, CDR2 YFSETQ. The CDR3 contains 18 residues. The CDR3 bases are TGCGCCAGCAGCTCGGGACTAGGCCCGCGGCGGTGGCAAGAGACCCAGTACTTC. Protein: CASSSGLGPRRWQETQYF.

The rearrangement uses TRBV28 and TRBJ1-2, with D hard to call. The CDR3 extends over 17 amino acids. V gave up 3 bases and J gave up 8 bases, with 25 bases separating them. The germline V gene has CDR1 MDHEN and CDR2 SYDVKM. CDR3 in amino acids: CASSFLLRADGAGGYTF. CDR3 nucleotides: TGTGCCAGCAGTTTTCTTCTCCGGGCAGATGGAGCGGGCGGCTACACCTTC.

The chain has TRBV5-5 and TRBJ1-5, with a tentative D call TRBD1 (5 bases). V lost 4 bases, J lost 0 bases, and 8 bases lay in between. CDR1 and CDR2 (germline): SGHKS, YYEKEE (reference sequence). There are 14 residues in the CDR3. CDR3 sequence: CASSPDSSNQPQHF. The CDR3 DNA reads TGTGCCAGCAGCCCAGACAGTAGCAATCAGCCCCAGCATTTT.

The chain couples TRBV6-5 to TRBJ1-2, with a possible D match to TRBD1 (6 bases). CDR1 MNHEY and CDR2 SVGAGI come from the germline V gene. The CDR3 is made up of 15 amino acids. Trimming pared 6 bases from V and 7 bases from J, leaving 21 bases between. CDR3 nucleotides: TGTGCCAGCAGATCCACCGGGACAAGGGCCTCTGGCTACACCTTC. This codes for CASRSTGTRASGYTF.

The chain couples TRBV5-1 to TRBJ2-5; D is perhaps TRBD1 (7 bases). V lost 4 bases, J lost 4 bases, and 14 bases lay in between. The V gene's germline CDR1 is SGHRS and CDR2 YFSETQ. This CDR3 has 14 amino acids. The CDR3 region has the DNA TGCGCCAGCAGCCCCCAGGGGGGACGAGAGACCCAGTACTTC. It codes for CASSPQGGRETQYF.

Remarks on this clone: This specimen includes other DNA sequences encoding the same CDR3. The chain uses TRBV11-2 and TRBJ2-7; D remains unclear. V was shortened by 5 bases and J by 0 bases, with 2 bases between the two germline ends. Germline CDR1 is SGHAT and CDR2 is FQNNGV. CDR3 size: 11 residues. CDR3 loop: CASSRSYEQYF. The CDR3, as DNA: TGTGCCAGCAGCCGCTCCTACGAGCAGTACTTC.

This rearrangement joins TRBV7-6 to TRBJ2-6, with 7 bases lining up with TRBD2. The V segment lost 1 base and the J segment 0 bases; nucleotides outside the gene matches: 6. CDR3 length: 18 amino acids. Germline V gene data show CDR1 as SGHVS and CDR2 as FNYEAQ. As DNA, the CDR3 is TGTGCCAGCAGCTTAGGGGCTAGCGGAAGCTCTGGGGCCAACGTCCTGACTTTC. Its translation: CASSLGASGSSGANVLTF.

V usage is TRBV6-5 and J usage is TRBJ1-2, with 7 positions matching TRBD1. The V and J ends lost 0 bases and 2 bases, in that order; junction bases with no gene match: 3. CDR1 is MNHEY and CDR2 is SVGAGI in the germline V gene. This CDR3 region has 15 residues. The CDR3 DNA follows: TGTGCCAGCAGTTACTCGACAGGGAAGAACTATGGCTACACCTTC. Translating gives CASSYSTGKNYGYTF.

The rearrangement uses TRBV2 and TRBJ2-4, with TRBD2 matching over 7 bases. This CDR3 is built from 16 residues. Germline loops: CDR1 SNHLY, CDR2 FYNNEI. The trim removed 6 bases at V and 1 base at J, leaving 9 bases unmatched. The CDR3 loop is CASSSSWGGAKNIQYF. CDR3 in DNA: TGTGCCAGCAGCTCCTCGTGGGGGGGGGCCAAAAACATTCAGTACTTC.

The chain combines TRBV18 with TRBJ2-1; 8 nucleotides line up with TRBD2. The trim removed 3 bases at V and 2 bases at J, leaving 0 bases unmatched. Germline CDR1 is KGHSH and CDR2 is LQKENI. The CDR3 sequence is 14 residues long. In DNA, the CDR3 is TGTGCCAGCTCACCGGGACTAGCCTACAATGAGCAGTTCTTC. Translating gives CASSPGLAYNEQFF.

The CDR3 loop is CASSSLAGSYEQYF. CDR3 in DNA: TGTGCCAGCAGCTCACTAGCGGGAAGCTACGAGCAGTACTTC. This sequence joins TRBV11-1 and TRBJ2-7, with 10 positions matching TRBD2. Germline V CDR1 and CDR2: SGHAT, FQDESV (reference sequence). The length of the CDR3 is 14 residues. V gave up 4 bases and J gave up 3 bases; unmatched junction bases: 3. Variable domain in full (rest from reference TRBV11-1 and TRBJ2-7): EAEVAQSPRYKITEKSQAVAFWCDPISGHATLYWYRQILGQGPELLVQFQDESVVDDSQLPKDRFSAERLKGVDSTLKIQPAELGDSAMYLCASSSLAGSYEQYFGPGTRLTVT.

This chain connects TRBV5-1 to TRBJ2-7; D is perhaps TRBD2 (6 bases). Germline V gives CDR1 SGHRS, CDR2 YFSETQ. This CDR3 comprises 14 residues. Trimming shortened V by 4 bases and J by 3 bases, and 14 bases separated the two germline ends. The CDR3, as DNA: TGCGCCAGCAGCCCGGCCCACGGGAGCTACGAGCAGTACTTC. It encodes CASSPAHGSYEQYF.